This T cell receptor (beta chain) was documented in a study of CD8 T cells in Susac syndrome. CDR3 length: 15 amino acids. Germline CDR1 reads MNHEY; CDR2 reads SVGAGI. The V and J ends lost 5 bases and 1 base respectively, with 11 bases between them. CD8+ and CD4+ blood T cells underwent TCR beta sequencing. The study used treatment-naive patients who had stable or active relapsing-remitting disease as multiple sclerosis controls. Random hexamers were used to reverse transcribe the RNA input (roughly 0.5 to 1 ug). The method of amplification for TCR beta CDR3 was immunoSEQ multiplex PCR, covering 54 Vbeta and 13 Jbeta. TCRdb re-derived calls from the immunoSEQ multiplex PCR reads in MiXCR, one entry per CDR3 protein. This table holds approximately 230,000 distinct CDR3 sequences, about 93% found once.

This sequence joins TRBV6-5 and TRBJ2-2, with a weak D call TRBD2 (6 bases). Sequences were obtained from CD4+ T cells from PBMCs. The TCR was taken from a human donor with multiple sclerosis. The CDR3 region is CASSRGLLNTGELFF. CDR3 bases: TGTGCCAGCAGTCGGGGACTGCTGAACACCGGGGAGCTGTTTTTT.